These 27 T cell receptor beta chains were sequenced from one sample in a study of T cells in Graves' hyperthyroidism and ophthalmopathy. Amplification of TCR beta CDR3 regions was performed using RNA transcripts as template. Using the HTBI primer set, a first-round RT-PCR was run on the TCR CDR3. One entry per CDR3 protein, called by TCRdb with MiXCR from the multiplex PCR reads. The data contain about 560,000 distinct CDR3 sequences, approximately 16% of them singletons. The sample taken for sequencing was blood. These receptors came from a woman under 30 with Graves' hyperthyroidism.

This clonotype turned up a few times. CDR3 protein: CATSDPSGKGGSNSYNEQFF. The CDR3 nucleotides read TGTGCCACCAGTGACCCTAGCGGGAAAGGGGGGAGTAACTCCTACAATGAGCAGTTCTTC. This chain links TRBV24-1 with TRBJ2-1, with 9 bases aligning to TRBD2. This CDR3 has 20 amino acids. With V trimmed by 4 bases and J by 0 bases, 15 bases remained unmatched. Germline V gene data show CDR1 as KGHDR and CDR2 as SFDVKD.

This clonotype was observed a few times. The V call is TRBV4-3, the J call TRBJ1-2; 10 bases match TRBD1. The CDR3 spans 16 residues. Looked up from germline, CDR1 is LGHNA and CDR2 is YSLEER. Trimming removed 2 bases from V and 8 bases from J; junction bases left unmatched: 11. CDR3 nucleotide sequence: TGCGCCAGCAGCCAACAGGGAAGGACAGGGGGAGGCGGCTACACCTTC. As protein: CASSQQGRTGGGGYTF.

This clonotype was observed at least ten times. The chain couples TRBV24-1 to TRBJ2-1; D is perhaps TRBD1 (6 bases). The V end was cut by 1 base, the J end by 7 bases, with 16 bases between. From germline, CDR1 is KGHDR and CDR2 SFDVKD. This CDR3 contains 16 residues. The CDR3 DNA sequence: TGTGCCACCAGTGATTTTGCGAGGGGGACGACGAATGAGCAGTTCTTC. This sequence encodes CATSDFARGTTNEQFF.

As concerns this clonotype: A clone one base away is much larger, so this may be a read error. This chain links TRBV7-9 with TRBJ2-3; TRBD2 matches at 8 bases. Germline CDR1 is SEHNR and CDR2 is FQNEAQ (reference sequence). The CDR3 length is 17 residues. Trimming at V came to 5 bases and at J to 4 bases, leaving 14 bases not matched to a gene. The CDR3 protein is CASSPRATGGGPDTQYF. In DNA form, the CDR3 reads TGTGCCAGCAGCCCCAGGGCTACCGGGGGGGGTCCAGATACGCAGTATTTT.

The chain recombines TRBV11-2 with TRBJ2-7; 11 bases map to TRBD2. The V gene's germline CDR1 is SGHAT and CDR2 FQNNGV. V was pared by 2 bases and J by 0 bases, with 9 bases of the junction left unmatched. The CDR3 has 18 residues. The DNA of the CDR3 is TGTGCCAGCAGCTTAAATATACTAACTAGCGGGAGCTCCTACGAGCAGTACTTC. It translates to CASSLNILTSGSSYEQYF.

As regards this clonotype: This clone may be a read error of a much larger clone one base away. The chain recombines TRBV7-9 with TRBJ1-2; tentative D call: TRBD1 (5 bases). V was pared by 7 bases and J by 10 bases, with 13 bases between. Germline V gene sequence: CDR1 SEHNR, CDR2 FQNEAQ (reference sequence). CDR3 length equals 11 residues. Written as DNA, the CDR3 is TGTGCCAGCACCAACCAGGACAACTACACCTTC. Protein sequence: CASTNQDNYTF.

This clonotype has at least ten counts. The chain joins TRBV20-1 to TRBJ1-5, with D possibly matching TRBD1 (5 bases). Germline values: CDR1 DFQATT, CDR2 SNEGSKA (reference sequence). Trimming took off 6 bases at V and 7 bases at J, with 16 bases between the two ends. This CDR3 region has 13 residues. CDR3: CSASGGGEQPQHF. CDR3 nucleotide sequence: TGCAGTGCATCTGGGGGAGGGGAACAGCCCCAGCATTTT.

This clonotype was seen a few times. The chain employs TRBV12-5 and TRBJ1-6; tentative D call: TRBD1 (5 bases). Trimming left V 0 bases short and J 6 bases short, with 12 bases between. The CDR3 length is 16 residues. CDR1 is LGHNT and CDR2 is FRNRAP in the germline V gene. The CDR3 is CASGLVPGLINSPLHF. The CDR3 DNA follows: TGTGCTAGTGGTTTGGTTCCAGGGCTGATTAATTCACCCCTCCACTTT.

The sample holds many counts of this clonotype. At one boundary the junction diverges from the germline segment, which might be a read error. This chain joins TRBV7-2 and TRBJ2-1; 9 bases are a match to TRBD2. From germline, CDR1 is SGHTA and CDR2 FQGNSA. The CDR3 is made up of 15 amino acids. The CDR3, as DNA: TGTGCCAGCAGTTTAGCGGGAGCGGGTTACAATGAGCAGTTCTTC. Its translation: CASSLAGAGYNEQFF.

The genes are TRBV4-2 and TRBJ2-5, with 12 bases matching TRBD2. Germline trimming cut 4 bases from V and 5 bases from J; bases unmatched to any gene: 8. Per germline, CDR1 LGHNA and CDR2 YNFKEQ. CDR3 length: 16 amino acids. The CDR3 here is CASSPELAGGYETQYF. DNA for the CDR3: TGTGCCAGCAGCCCAGAACTAGCGGGAGGATACGAGACCCAGTACTTC.

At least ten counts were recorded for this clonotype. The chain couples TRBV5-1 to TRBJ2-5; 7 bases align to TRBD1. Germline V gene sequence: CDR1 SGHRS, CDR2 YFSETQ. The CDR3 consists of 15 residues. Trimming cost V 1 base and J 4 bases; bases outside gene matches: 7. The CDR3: CASSLIWDSGETQYF. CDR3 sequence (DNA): TGCGCCAGCAGCTTGATATGGGACAGTGGAGAGACCCAGTACTTC.

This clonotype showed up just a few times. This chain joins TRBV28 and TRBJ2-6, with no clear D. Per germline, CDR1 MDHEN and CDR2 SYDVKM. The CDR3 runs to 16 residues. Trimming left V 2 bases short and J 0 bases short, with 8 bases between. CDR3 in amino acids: CASSLRQVSGANVLTF. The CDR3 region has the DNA TGTGCCAGCAGTTTACGGCAGGTCTCTGGGGCCAACGTCCTGACTTTC.

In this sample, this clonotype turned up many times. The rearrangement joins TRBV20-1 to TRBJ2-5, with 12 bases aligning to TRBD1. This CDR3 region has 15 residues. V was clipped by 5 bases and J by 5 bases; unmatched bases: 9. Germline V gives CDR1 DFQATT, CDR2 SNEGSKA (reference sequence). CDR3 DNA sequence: TGCAGTGCTGGATTCCCGGGACAGGGGGCCGAGACCCAGTACTTC. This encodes CSAGFPGQGAETQYF.

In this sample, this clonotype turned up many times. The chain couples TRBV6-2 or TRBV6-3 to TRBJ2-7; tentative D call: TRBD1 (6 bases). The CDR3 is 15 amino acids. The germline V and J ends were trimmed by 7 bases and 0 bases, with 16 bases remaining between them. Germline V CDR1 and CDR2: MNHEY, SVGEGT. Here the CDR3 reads CASTLGEDSSYEQYF. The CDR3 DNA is TGTGCCAGCACCCTTGGAGAGGACAGCTCCTACGAGCAGTACTTC.

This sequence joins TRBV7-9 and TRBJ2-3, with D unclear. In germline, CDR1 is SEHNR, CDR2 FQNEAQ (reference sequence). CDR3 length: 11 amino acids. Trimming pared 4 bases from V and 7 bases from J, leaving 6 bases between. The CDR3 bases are TGTGCCAGCAGCTCCGGCTATACGCAGTATTTT. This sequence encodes CASSSGYTQYF.

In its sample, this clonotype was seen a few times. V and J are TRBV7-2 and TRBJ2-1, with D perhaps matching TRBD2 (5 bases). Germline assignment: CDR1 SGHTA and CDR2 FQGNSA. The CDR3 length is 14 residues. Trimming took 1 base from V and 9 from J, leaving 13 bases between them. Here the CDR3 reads CASSLEPLGSEQFF. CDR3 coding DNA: TGTGCCAGCAGCTTAGAACCTCTGGGGAGTGAGCAGTTCTTC.

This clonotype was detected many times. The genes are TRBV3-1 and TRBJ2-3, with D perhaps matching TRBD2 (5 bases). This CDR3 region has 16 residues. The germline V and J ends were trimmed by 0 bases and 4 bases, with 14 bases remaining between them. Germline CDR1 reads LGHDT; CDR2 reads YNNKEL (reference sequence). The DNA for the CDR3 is TGTGCCAGCAGCCAAGATGCACCCCGAGGGTCAGATACGCAGTATTTT. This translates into CASSQDAPRGSDTQYF.

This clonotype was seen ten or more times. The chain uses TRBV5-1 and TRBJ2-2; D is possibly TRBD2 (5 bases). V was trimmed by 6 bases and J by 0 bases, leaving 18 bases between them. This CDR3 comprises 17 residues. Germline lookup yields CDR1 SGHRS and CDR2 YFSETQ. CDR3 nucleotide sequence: TGCGCCAGCAAGAGGGAGCCAGCCGCCTCGAACACCGGGGAGCTGTTTTTT. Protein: CASKREPAASNTGELFF.

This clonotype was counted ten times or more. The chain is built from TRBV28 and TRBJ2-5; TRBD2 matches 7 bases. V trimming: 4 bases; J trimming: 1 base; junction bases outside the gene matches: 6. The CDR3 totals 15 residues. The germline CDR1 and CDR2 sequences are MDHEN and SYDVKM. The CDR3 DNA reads TGTGCCAGCAGTTGGTTTGCGGGGGTCCAAGAGACCCAGTACTTC. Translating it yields CASSWFAGVQETQYF.

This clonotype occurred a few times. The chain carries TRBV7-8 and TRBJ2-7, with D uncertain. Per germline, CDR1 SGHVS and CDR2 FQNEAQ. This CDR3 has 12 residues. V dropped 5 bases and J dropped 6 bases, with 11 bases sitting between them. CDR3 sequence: CASSLLVAEQYF. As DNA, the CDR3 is TGTGCCAGCAGCCTTCTGGTGGCCGAGCAGTACTTC. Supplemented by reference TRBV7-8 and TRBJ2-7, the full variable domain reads GAGVSQSPRYKVAKRGQDVALRCDPISGHVSLFWYQQALGQGPEFLTYFQNEAQLDKSGLPSDRFFAERPEGSVSTLKIQRTQQEDSAVYLCASSLLVAEQYFGPGTRLTVT.

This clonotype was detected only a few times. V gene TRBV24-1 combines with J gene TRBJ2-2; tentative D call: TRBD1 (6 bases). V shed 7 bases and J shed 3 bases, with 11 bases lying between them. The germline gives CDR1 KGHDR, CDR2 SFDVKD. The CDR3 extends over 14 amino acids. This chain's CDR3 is CATSPQGYTGELFF. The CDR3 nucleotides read TGTGCCACCAGCCCTCAGGGGTACACCGGGGAGCTGTTTTTT.

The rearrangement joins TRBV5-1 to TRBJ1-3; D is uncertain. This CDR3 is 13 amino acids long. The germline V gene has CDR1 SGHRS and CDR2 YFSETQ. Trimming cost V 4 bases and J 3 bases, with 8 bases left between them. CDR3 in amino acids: CASSRDFGNTIYF. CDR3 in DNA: TGCGCCAGCAGCCGGGATTTTGGAAACACCATATATTTT.

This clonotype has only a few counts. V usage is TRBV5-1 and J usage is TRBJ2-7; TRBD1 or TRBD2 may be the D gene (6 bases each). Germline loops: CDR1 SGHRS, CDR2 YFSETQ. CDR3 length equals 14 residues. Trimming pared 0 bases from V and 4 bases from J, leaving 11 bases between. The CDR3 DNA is TGCGCCAGCAGCTTGGTTACAGGGAGGTACGAGCAGTACTTC. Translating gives CASSLVTGRYEQYF.

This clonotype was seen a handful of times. This chain's CDR3 is CASSFRQSGTGETQYF. Written as DNA, the CDR3 is TGTGCCAGCAGCTTCCGTCAGTCGGGGACGGGAGAGACCCAGTACTTC. The chain has TRBV5-5 and TRBJ2-5; perhaps D is TRBD1 or TRBD2 (5 bases each). The V end lost 2 bases, the J end lost 4 bases, and 18 bases lay between the germline ends. Per germline, CDR1 SGHKS and CDR2 YYEKEE (reference sequence). This CDR3 contains 16 residues.

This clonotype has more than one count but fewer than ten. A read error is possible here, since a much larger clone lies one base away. Here the CDR3 DNA reads TGTGCCAGCAGTGAACCTGGGCGGGTTGAGACCCAGTACTTC. Residues: CASSEPGRVETQYF. The chain carries TRBV6-1 and TRBJ2-5; TRBD2 is a possible D gene (5 bases). Trimming took 2 bases from V and 5 from J, leaving 12 bases between them. Germline V gene sequence: CDR1 MNHNS, CDR2 SASEGT. The CDR3 length is 14 residues.

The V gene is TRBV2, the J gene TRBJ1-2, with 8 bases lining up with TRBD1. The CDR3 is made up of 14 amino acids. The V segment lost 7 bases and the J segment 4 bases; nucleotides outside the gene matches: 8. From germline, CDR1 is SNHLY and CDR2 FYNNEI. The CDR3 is CASNPGTGSYGYTF. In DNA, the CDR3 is TGTGCCAGCAACCCCGGGACAGGTTCCTATGGCTACACCTTC.

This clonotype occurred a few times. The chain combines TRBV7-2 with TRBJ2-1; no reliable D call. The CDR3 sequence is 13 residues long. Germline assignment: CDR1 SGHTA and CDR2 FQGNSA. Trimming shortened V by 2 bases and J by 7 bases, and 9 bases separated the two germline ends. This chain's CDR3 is CASSLRLENEQFF. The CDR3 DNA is TGTGCCAGCAGCTTAAGACTTGAAAATGAGCAGTTCTTC.